The TCR beta chain described here comes from a study of identical twins. Study-wide results and limits: The models gave estimates that fell short of the out-of-frame TCR alpha sharing seen in monozygotic twins. Abundant beta clonotypes from cord blood had fewer insertions, unlike memory repertoires, which showed none. These conclusions were based on statistical analysis (cross-sectional, not following the same donors).

As concerns this clonotype: Its antigen is still unknown.

Template switching added a universal primer site, and cDNA bore unique molecular identifiers. TCRdb reprocessed the 5' RACE reads via MiXCR and lists one record per CDR3 protein. Among hundreds of thousands of distinct CDR3 sequences listed, 12% were seen once. Germline V gene data show CDR1 as SGHTA and CDR2 as FQGTGA. V was pared by 0 bases and J by 6 bases, with 8 bases of the junction left unmatched. The CDR3 totals 16 residues. These data are also associated with another study on yellow fever vaccine responses in identical twins.

The sequenced sample was PBMCs. V and J are TRBV7-3 and TRBJ2-1; 7 bases match TRBD2. The sequence was collected from a woman aged 18-30 years in good health. DNA for the CDR3: TGTGCCAGCAGCTTAACTGCTAGCGGACTTCTCAATGAGCAGTTCTTC. This gives the protein CASSLTASGLLNEQFF.